Given below is one T cell receptor (beta chain) in context. A J-beta primer mix and a sample-barcoded 5' primer were used in a second PCR of roughly 6 to 12 cycles. Each cDNA molecule carried a tag from a template-switch adaptor that contained 12 random nucleotides. TCRdb reanalysed the 5' RACE reads using MiXCR and keeps one entry per CDR3 protein. The table records about 1.5 million distinct CDR3 sequences, approximately 39% of them present only once. CDR1 is LGHNA, CDR2 YSLEER, per germline. V lost 3 bases to trimming and J lost 8 bases, with 22 bases between them. This CDR3 spans 17 amino acids. The data are from a study of blood T cells in healthy people across ages. Study-level background: Using template switching, researchers captured about one barcoded beta molecule for each two T cells.

Each sample used at least 7 million PBMCs. Sequences were obtained from blood. The V gene is TRBV4-3, the J gene TRBJ1-4, with D maybe TRBD1 (5 bases). The source is a woman in her late teens or twenties in good health. As DNA, the CDR3 is TGCGCCAGCAGCCAGGGTACAGACAGAACTGTGACAGAAAAACTGTTTTTT. Its protein is CASSQGTDRTVTEKLFF.